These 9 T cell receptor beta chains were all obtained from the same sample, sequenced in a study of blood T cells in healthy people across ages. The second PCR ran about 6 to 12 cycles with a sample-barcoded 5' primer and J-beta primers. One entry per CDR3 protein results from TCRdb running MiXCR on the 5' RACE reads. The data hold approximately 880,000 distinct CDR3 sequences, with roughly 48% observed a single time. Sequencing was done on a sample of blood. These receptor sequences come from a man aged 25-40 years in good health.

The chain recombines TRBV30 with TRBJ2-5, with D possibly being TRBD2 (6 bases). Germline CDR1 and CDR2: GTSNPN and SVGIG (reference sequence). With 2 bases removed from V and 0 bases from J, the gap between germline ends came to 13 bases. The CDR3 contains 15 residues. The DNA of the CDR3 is TGTGCCTGGAGTCAGGGTAGCGGCTACCAAGAGACCCAGTACTTC. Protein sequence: CAWSQGSGYQETQYF.

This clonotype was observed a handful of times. The CDR3 region is CSARVATGRAEAFF. The CDR3 bases are TGCAGTGCTAGAGTGGCCACTGGCAGGGCTGAAGCTTTCTTT. The J gene is TRBJ1-1, the V gene TRBV20-1; possible D gene TRBD1, 5 bases. Germline V CDR1 and CDR2: DFQATT, SNEGSKA (reference sequence). Trimming stripped 1 base from V and 6 bases from J, with 15 bases between. The CDR3 is made up of 14 amino acids.

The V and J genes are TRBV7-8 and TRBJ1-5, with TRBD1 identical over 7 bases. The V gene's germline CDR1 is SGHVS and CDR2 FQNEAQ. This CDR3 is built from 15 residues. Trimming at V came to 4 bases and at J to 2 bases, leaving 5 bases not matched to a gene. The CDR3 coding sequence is TGTGCCAGCAGCTCGGGGACAGCGGGCAATCAGCCCCAGCATTTT. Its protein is CASSSGTAGNQPQHF.

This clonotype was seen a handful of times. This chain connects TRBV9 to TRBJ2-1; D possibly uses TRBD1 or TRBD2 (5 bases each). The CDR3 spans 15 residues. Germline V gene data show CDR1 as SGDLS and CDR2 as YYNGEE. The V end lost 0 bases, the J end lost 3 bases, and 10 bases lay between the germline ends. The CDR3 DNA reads TGTGCCAGCAGCGTAGGGGGCGGGTACTACAATGAGCAGTTCTTC. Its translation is CASSVGGGYYNEQFF.

CDR3 sequence: CASSYGTGVGQPQHF. CDR3 sequence (DNA): TGTGCCAGCAGCTACGGGACAGGGGTCGGGCAGCCCCAGCATTTT. The chain couples TRBV27 to TRBJ1-5; 10 bases match TRBD1. The CDR3 totals 15 residues. CDR1 MNHEY and CDR2 SMNVEV come from the germline V gene (reference sequence). J gave up 7 bases and V 6 bases, and 9 bases lay outside the gene matches.

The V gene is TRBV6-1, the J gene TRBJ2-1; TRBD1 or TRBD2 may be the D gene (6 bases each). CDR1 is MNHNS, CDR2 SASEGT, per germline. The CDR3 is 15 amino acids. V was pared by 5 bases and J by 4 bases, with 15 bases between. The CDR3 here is CASSTGEGGYNEQFF. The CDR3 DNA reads TGTGCCAGCAGTACCGGTGAGGGGGGATACAATGAGCAGTTCTTC.

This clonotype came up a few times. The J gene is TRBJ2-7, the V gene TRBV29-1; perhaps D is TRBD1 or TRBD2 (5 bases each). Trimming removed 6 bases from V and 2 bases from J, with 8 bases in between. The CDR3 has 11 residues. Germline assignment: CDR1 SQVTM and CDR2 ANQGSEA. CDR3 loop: CSVRDAYEQYF. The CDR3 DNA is TGCAGCGTCCGGGACGCCTACGAGCAGTACTTC.

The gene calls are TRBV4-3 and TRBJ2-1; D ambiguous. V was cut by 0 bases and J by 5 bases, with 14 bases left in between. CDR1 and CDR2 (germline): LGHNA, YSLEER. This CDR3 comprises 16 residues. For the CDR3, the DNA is TGCGCCAGCAGCCAAGATTTGGCAGTCAAAAACAATGAGCAGTTCTTC. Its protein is CASSQDLAVKNNEQFF.

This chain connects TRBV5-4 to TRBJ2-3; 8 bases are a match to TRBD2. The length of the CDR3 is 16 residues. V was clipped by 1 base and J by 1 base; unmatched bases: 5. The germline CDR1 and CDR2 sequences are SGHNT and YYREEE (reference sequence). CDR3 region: CASSLMQGLGTDTQYF. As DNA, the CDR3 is TGTGCCAGCAGCTTGATGCAGGGACTAGGCACAGATACGCAGTATTTT.